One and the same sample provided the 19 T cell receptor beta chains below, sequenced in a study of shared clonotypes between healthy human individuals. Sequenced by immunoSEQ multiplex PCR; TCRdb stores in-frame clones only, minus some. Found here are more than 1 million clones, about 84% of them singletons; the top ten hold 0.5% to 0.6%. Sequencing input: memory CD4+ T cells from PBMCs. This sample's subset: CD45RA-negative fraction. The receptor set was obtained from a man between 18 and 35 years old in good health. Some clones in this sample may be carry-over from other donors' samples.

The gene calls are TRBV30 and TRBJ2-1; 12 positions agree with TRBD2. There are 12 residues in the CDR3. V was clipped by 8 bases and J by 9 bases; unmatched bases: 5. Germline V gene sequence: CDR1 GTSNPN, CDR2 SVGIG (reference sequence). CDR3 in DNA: TGTGCCGGGACTAGCGGGTCGTCTGAGCAGTTCTTC. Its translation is CAGTSGSSEQFF.

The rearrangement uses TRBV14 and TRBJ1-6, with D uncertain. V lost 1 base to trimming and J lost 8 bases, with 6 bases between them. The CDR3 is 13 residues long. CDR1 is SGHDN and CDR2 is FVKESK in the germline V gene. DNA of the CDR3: TGTGCCAGCAGCCAAGTGGGAGATTCACCCCTCCACTTT. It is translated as CASSQVGDSPLHF.

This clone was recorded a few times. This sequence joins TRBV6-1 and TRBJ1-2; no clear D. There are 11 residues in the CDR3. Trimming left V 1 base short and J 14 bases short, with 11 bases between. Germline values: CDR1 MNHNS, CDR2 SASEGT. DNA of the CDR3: TGTGCCAGCAGTGAAGTATTGGGCCAGACCTTC. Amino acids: CASSEVLGQTF.

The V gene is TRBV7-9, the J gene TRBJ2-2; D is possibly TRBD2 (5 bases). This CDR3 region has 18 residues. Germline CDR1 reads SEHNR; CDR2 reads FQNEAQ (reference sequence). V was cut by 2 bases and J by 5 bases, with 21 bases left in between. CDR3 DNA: TGTGCCAGCAGCTTACGATGGTTAGGGCGCGAGCGGACCGGGGAGCTGTTTTTT. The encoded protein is CASSLRWLGRERTGELFF.

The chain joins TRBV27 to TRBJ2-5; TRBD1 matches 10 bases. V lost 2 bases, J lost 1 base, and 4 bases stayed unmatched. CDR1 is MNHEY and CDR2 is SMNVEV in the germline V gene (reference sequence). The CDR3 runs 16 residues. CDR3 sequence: CASSLVGQGFQETQYF. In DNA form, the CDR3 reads TGTGCCAGCAGTTTAGTGGGACAGGGGTTCCAAGAGACCCAGTACTTC.

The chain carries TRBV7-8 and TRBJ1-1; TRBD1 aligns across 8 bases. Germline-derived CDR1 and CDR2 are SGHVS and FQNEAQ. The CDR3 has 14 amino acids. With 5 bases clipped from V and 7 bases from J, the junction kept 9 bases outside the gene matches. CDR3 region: CASSRGQGYSEAFF. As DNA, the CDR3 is TGTGCCAGCAGCCGAGGACAGGGTTACAGTGAAGCTTTCTTT.

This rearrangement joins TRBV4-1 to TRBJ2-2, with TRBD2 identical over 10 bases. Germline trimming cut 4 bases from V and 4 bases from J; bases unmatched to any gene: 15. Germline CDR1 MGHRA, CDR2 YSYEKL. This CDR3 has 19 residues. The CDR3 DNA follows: TGCGCCAGCAGCCGGATGCCCGGGACTAGCGCCCAAGTCACCGGGGAGCTGTTTTTT. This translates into CASSRMPGTSAQVTGELFF.

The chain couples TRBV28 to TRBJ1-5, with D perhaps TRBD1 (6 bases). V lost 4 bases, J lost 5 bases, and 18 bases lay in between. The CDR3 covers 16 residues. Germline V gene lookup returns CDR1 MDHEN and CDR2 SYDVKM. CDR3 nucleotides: TGTGCCAGCAGTTCCCAGGTCCCGGGGGGCTATCAGCCCCAGCATTTT. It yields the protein CASSSQVPGGYQPQHF.

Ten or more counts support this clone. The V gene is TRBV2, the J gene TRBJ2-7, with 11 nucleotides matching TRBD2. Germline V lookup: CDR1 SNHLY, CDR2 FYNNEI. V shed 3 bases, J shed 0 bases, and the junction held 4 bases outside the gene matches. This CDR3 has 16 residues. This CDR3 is CASSDLSGRASYEQYF. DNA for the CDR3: TGTGCCAGCAGTGATCTTAGCGGGAGGGCCTCCTACGAGCAGTACTTC.

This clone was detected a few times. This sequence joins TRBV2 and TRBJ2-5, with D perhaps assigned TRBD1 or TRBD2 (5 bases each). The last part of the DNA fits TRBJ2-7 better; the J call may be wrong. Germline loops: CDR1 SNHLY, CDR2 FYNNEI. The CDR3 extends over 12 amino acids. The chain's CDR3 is CASSLDSGEQYF. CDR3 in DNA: TGTGCCAGCAGCCTAGACAGCGGCGAGCAGTACTTC.

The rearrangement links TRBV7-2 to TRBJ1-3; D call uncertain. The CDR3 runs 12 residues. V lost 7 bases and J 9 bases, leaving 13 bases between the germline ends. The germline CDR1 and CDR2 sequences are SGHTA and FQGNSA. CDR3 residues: CASTEGGGTIYF. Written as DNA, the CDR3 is TGTGCCAGCACCGAAGGAGGTGGCACCATATATTTT.

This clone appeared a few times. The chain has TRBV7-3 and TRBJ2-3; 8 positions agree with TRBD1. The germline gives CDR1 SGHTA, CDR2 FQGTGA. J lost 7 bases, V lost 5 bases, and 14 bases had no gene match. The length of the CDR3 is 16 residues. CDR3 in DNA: TGTGCCAGCAGCCCAGGGACAGGTAGTTTGGGATATACGCAGTATTTT. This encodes CASSPGTGSLGYTQYF.

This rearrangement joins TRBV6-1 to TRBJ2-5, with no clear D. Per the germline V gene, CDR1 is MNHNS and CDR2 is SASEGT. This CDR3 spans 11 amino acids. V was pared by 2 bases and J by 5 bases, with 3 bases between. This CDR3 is CASSEYETQYF. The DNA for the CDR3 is TGTGCCAGCAGTGAATACGAGACCCAGTACTTC.

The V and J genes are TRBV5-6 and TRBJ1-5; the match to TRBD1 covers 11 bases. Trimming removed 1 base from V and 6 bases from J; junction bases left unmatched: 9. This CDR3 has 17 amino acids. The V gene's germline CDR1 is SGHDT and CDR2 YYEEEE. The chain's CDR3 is CASSLSADRGLSQPQHF. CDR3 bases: TGTGCCAGCAGCTTGTCGGCGGACAGGGGGCTGAGTCAGCCCCAGCATTTT.

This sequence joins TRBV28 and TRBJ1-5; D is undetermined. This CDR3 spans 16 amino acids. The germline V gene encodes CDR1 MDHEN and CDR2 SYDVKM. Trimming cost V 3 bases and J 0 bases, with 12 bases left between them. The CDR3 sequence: CASSLNGVYSNQPQHF. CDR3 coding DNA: TGTGCCAGCAGTTTGAATGGGGTTTATAGCAATCAGCCCCAGCATTTT.

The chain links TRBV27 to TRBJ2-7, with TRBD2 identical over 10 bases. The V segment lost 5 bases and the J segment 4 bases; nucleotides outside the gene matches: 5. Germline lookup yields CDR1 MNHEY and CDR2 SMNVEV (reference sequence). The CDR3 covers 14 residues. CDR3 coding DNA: TGTGCCAGCAGTCCAGGGACTAGCGTGTACGAGCAGTACTTC. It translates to CASSPGTSVYEQYF.

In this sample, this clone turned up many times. The CDR3 loop reads CASSLDGPRVGEQFF. For the CDR3, the DNA is TGCGCCAGCAGCTTGGATGGTCCCCGAGTCGGTGAGCAGTTCTTC. This chain joins TRBV5-1 and TRBJ2-1; D ambiguous. The V and J ends lost 0 bases and 9 bases respectively, with 16 bases between them. In germline, CDR1 is SGHRS, CDR2 YFSETQ. The CDR3 is 15 amino acids.

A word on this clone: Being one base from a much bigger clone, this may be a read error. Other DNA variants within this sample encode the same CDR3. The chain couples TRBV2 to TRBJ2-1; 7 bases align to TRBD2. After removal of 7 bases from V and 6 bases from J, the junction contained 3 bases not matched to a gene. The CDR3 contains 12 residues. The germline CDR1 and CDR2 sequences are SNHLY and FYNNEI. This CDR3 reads CASMGGGNEQFF. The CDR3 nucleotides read TGTGCCAGCATGGGCGGGGGCAATGAGCAGTTCTTC. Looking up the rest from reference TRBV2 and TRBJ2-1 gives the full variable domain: EPEVTQTPSHQVTQMGQEVILRCVPISNHLYFYWYRQILGQKVEFLVSFYNNEISEKSEIFDDQFSVERPDGSNFTLKIRSTKLEDSAMYFCASMGGGNEQFFGPGTRLTVL.

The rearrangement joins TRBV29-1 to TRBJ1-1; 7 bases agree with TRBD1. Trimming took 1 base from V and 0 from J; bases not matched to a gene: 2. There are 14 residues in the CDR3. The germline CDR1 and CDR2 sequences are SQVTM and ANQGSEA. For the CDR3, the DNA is TGCAGCGTTGAAGCCAGGGGGTTGAACACTGAAGCTTTCTTT. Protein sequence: CSVEARGLNTEAFF.